These T cell receptor beta chains were read from a single sample in a study of T-cell reconstitution after alpha-beta-depleted transplantation in children. TCRdb re-analysed the PCR reads in MiXCR, keeping a single row per CDR3 protein. The sample lists 28,000 or so distinct CDR3 sequences; around 17% were seen once. The starting material was PBMCs, mostly from graft donor cells, obtained 60 days after TCRalphabeta/CD19-depleted stem cell transplant. These receptors came from a male patient between 2 and 9 years old who had a stem cell transplant for acute lymphoblastic leukemia, so the T cells may come from the graft donor. The CDR3 runs from the conserved cysteine through the conserved F or W. Each record gives: clone size, V gene, D gene, J gene, CDR3 protein, CDR3 DNA. The D gene is left open where the match is weak. Size is stated for part of the rows, as once, few or many counts, or as a class when the clone is expanded.

NA,TRBV12-3/TRBV12-4,NA,TRBJ1-5,CASSLQNQPQHF,TGTGCCAGCAGTTTACAGAATCAGCCCCAGCATTTT
NA,TRBV6-1,NA,TRBJ2-7,CASRRRGYYEQYF,TGTGCCAGCAGACGGCGGGGTTACTACGAGCAGTACTTC
once,TRBV3-1,TRBD1,TRBJ2-7,CASSQGGQGDEQYF,TGTGCCAGCAGCCAAGGCGGACAGGGGGACGAGCAGTACTTC
NA,TRBV6-2/TRBV6-3,NA,TRBJ2-7,CASSYGASGYEQYF,TGTGCCAGCAGTTACGGGGCCTCTGGGTACGAGCAGTACTTC
NA,TRBV7-2,NA,TRBJ2-7,CASSLHATTYEQYF,TGTGCCAGCAGCTTACATGCGACCACCTACGAGCAGTACTTC
few,TRBV24-1,NA,TRBJ2-5,CATSSTGQETQYF,TGTGCCACCAGTTCGACAGGTCAAGAGACCCAGTACTTC
many,TRBV2,NA,TRBJ2-1,CASTFGGEEQFF,TGTGCCAGCACCTTCGGGGGAGAAGAGCAGTTCTTC
NA,TRBV29-1,NA,TRBJ1-3,CSVEGGNTIYF,TGCAGCGTTGAAGGGGGAAACACCATATATTTT
NA,TRBV6-1,TRBD2,TRBJ2-5,CAAPGLEETQYF,TGTGCCGCTCCGGGACTAGAAGAGACCCAGTACTTC
many,TRBV5-4,TRBD2,TRBJ2-3,CASSLELAGETDTQYF,TGTGCCAGCAGCTTGGAATTAGCGGGAGAGACAGATACGCAGTATTTT
NA,TRBV2,NA,TRBJ2-2,CASEGGYTGELFF,TGTGCCAGCGAAGGGGGATACACCGGGGAGCTGTTTTTT
NA,TRBV11-2,NA,TRBJ2-7,CASSLDPLEGREQYF,TGTGCCAGCAGCTTAGACCCACTAGAGGGGCGCGAGCAGTACTTC
many,TRBV4-3,TRBD2,TRBJ2-7,CASSQGIGSGTYEQYF,TGCGCCAGCAGCCAAGGGATCGGTAGCGGGACCTACGAGCAGTACTTC
few,TRBV20-1,NA,TRBJ2-7,CSAPILAEQYF,TGCAGTGCTCCCATTCTAGCGGAGCAGTACTTC
many,TRBV7-3,TRBD1,TRBJ2-3,CASSSRGPDTQYF,TGTGCCAGCAGTTCGAGGGGGCCAGATACGCAGTATTTT
few,TRBV30,NA,TRBJ2-7,CAWSVSVYEQYF,TGTGCCTGGAGTGTCTCCGTCTACGAGCAGTACTTC
NA,TRBV20-1,TRBD2,TRBJ2-5,CSASAGGSALETQYF,TGCAGTGCTAGTGCTGGCGGGAGTGCCTTGGAGACCCAGTACTTC
NA,TRBV5-1,NA,TRBJ2-5,CASSLVVRDQETQYF,TGCGCCAGCAGCTTGGTAGTCAGGGACCAAGAGACCCAGTACTTC
many,TRBV7-2,TRBD1,TRBJ2-7,CASSLTRTGGAYEQYF,TGTGCCAGCAGCTTAACTCGGACAGGGGGGGCCTACGAGCAGTACTTC
NA,TRBV7-9,NA,TRBJ2-5,CASSLAQGGGKETQYF,TGTGCCAGCAGCTTAGCGCAGGGGGGCGGGAAAGAGACCCAGTACTTC
many,TRBV5-1,NA,TRBJ1-6,CASSLLSQGNSPLHF,TGCGCCAGCAGCTTGTTGAGCCAGGGGAATTCACCCCTCCACTTT
NA,TRBV5-1,NA,TRBJ1-5,CASSLARGSNQPQHF,TGCGCCAGCAGCTTGGCCAGGGGAAGCAATCAGCCCCAGCATTTT
NA,TRBV12-3/TRBV12-4,NA,TRBJ2-1,CASRSGQSSSSYNEQFF,TGTGCCAGCAGGAGTGGACAGTCGAGTAGCTCCTACAATGAGCAGTTCTTC
many,TRBV5-5,NA,TRBJ2-7,CASSGSAATSYEQYF,TGTGCCAGCAGCGGGAGCGCCGCAACGTCCTACGAGCAGTACTTC
many,TRBV20-1,TRBD2,TRBJ2-1,CSANLRGAGVGNEQFF,TGCAGTGCTAACCTCCGGGGAGCGGGAGTAGGCAATGAGCAGTTCTTC
NA,TRBV2,NA,TRBJ1-1,CASSGRVNTEAFF,TGTGCCAGCAGTGGAAGGGTGAACACTGAAGCTTTCTTT
NA,TRBV7-9,TRBD2,TRBJ2-7,CASSLAHGAGDAYEQYF,TGTGCCAGCAGCTTAGCCCATGGGGCGGGGGACGCCTACGAGCAGTACTTC
NA,TRBV28,TRBD1,TRBJ2-7,CASRLLGQGEYEQYF,TGTGCCAGCAGACTCCTTGGACAGGGGGAATACGAGCAGTACTTC
many,TRBV18,TRBD2,TRBJ2-1,CASSPDSLAGGLIHNEQFF,TGTGCCAGCTCACCCGATTCCTTGGCGGGAGGACTAATTCACAATGAGCAGTTCTTC
NA,TRBV25-1,TRBD1,TRBJ1-1,CAANGTVGTEAFF,TGTGCGGCGAATGGGACAGTGGGAACTGAAGCTTTCTTT
NA,TRBV20-1,NA,TRBJ2-7,CSASTGRVPPGQYF,TGCAGTGCTAGTACAGGGAGGGTCCCACCGGGGCAGTACTTC
many,TRBV29-1,NA,TRBJ2-1,CSVEKQGYEQFF,TGCAGCGTTGAAAAACAGGGCTATGAGCAGTTCTTC
few,TRBV30,NA,TRBJ2-5,CAWRVQGGETQYF,TGTGCCTGGAGAGTACAGGGAGGAGAGACCCAGTACTTC
many,TRBV5-1,NA,TRBJ1-1,CASSLGEQAQMNTEAFF,TGCGCCAGCAGCTTGGGAGAGCAGGCTCAGATGAACACTGAAGCTTTCTTT
few,TRBV5-4,TRBD2,TRBJ2-7,CASSPRGSGGPYEQYF,TGTGCCAGCAGCCCCCGGGGCAGCGGGGGACCCTACGAGCAGTACTTC
few,TRBV20-1,NA,TRBJ2-6,CSAPKGDSGANVLTF,TGCAGTGCTCCGAAGGGGGACTCTGGGGCCAACGTCCTGACTTTC
many,TRBV9,TRBD1,TRBJ2-7,CASSFRTGGAYEQYF,TGTGCCAGCAGCTTCAGGACAGGGGGCGCATACGAGCAGTACTTC
NA,TRBV6-2/TRBV6-3,TRBD1,TRBJ1-5,CASSYSDRGNQPQHF,TGTGCCAGCAGTTACTCGGACAGGGGCAATCAGCCCCAGCATTTT
NA,TRBV18,TRBD1,TRBJ2-1,CASSPRVGTGFNEQFF,TGTGCCAGCTCACCACGAGTCGGGACAGGGTTCAATGAGCAGTTCTTC
many,TRBV29-1,NA,TRBJ2-7,CSVEVNEQYF,TGCAGCGTTGAGGTTAACGAGCAGTACTTC
many,TRBV7-2,TRBD1,TRBJ1-6,CASSGMQGAAPPLHF,TGTGCCAGCAGCGGAATGCAGGGGGCGGCCCCCCCCCTCCACTTT